This entry is about one T cell receptor beta chain. This sample is drawn from a study of shared clonotypes between healthy human individuals. Profiling relied on immunoSEQ multiplex PCR, and the TCRdb table lists in-frame clones only, not all of them. The top ten clones hold around 12% of a sample with fewer than 550,000 clones, nearly 80% of them seen once. Germline V gene lookup returns CDR1 LNHDA and CDR2 SQIVND (reference sequence). This CDR3 contains 14 residues. V was shortened by 7 bases and J by 4 bases, with 16 bases between the two germline ends. The sample consisted of PBMCs. The V call is TRBV19, the J call TRBJ1-2, with TRBD1 as a possible D gene (6 bases). The receptor was isolated from a woman in her thirties or forties in good health. Some clones in this sample may be carry-over from other donors' samples. The CDR3 DNA is TGTGCCAGTATGGGACACGGAGATTTCTATGGCTACACCTTC. Its translation is CASMGHGDFYGYTF.